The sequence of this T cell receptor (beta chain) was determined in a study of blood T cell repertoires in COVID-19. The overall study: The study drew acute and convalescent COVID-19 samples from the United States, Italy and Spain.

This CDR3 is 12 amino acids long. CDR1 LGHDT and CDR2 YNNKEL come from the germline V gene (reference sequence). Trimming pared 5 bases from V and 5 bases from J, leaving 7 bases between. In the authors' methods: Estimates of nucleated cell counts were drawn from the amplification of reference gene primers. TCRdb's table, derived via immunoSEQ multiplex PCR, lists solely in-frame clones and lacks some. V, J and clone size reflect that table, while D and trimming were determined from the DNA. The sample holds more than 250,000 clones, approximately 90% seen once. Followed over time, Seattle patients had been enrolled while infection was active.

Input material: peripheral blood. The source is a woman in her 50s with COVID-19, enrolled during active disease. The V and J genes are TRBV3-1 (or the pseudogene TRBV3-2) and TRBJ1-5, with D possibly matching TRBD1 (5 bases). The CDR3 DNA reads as TGTGCCAGCAGCGGAGGGGATCAGCCCCAGCATTTT. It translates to CASSGGDQPQHF.